Described below is a single T cell receptor beta chain sequence and its context. The antigen is not known. Each CDR3 protein is one row after TCRdb ran MiXCR on the RT-PCR reads. The top ten hold less than 9% of the sample, which has 650,000 or so distinct CDR3 sequences, around 15% seen once. This entry is derived from a study of response to subunit inactivated influenza vaccine. Study results and limitations: With each seasonal influenza vaccination, the authors suggested, few new T cells are recruited.

Specimen: PBMCs from blood, collected 14 to 15 days before vaccination. The sequence was collected from a man in his forties or fifties who received an inactivated influenza vaccine.

This chain's CDR3 is CATSDPSRQGHYDSGANVLTF. The CDR3 DNA reads TGTGCCACCAGTGACCCATCGAGACAGGGACACTACGACTCTGGGGCCAACGTCCTGACTTTC. The chain uses TRBV24-1 and TRBJ2-6; 7 bases align to TRBD1. The CDR3 runs 21 residues. Germline CDR1 and CDR2: KGHDR and SFDVKD. With V trimmed by 4 bases and J by 0 bases, 17 bases remained unmatched.